The clone carrying this T cell receptor beta chain was counted a single time. Libraries were prepared by immunoSEQ multiplex PCR; TCRdb keeps only in-frame clonotypes and omits some of them. The sample includes 200,000 to 300,000 clones, about 80% of them seen just once. The data originate from a study of blood T cell repertoires in COVID-19. V was clipped by 4 bases and J by 6 bases, with 14 bases between them. This CDR3 is 14 amino acids long. The germline gives CDR1 SGHRS, CDR2 YFSETQ. The clonotype comes from a woman of 80 years or more with acute or convalescent COVID-19. The sequenced sample was peripheral blood. The chain recombines TRBV5-1 with TRBJ2-1, with D possibly TRBD1 on 6 matching bases. The chain's CDR3 is CASSLEDRSNEQFF. CDR3 nucleotides: TGCGCCAGCAGCCTCGAAGACAGGAGCAATGAGCAGTTCTTC.